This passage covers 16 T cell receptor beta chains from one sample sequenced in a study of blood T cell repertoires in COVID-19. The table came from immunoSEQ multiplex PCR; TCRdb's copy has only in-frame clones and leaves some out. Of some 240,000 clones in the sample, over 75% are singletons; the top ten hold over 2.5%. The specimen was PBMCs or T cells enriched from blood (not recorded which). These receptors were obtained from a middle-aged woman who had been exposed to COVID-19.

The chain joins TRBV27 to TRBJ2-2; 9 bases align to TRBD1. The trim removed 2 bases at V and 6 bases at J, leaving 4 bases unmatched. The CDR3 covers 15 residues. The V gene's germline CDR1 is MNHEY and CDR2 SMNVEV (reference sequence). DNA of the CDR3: TGTGCCAGCAGTTTAGGGACAGGGTATGCCGGGGAGCTGTTTTTT. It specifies CASSLGTGYAGELFF.

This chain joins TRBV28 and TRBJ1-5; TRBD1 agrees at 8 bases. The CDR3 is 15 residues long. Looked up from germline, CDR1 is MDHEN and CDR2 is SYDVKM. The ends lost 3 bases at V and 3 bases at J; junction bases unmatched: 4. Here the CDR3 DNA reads TGTGCCAGCAGTTTCGGGACAGGATACAATCAGCCCCAGCATTTT. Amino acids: CASSFGTGYNQPQHF.

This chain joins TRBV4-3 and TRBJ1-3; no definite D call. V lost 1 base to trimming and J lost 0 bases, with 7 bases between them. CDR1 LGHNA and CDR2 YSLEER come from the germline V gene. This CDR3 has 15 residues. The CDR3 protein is CASSQVQSSGNTIYF. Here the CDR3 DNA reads TGCGCCAGCAGCCAAGTACAGAGCTCTGGAAACACCATATATTTT.

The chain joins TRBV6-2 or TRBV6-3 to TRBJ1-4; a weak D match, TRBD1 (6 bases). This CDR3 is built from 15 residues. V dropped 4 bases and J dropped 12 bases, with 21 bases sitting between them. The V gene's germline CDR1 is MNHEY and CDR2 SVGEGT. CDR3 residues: CASSSPATGFEELFF. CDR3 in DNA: TGTGCCAGCAGTTCTCCTGCGACAGGCTTTGAGGAACTGTTTTTT.

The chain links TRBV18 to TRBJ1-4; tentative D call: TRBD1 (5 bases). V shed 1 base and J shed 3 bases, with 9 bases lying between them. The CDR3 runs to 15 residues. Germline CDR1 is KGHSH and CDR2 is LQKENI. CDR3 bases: TGTGCCAGCTCACCACGGGGCGTAGCTAATGAAAAACTGTTTTTT. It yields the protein CASSPRGVANEKLFF.

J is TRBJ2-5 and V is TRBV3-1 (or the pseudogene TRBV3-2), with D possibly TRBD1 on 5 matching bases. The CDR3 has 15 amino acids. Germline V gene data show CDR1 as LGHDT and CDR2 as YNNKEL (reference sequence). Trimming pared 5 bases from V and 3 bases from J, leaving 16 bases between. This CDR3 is CASSLNYRWEETQYF. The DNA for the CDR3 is TGTGCCAGCAGCTTGAATTACAGGTGGGAAGAGACCCAGTACTTC.

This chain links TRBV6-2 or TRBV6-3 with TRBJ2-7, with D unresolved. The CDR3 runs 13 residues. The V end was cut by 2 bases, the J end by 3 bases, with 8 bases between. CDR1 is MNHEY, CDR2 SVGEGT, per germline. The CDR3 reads CASSYDGFYEQYV. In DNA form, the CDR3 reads TGTGCCAGCAGTTACGACGGGTTCTACGAGCAGTACGTC.

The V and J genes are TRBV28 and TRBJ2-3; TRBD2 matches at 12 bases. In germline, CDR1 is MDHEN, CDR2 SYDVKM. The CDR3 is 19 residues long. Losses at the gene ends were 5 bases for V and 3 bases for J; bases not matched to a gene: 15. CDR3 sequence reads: CASSPKSLGLAGRTDTQYF. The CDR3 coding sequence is TGTGCCAGCAGTCCCAAATCCCTCGGACTAGCGGGGAGGACAGATACGCAGTATTTT. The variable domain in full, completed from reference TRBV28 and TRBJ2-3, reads DVKVTQSSRYLVKRTGEKVFLECVQDMDHENMFWYRQDPGLGLRLIYFSYDVKMKEKGDIPEGYSVSREKKERFSLILESASTNQTSMYLCASSPKSLGLAGRTDTQYFGPGTRLTVL.

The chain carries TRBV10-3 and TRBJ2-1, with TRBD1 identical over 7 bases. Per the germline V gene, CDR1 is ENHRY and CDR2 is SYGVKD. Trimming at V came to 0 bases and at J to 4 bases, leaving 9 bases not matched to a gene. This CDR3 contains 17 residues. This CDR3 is CAISESLWDRGYNEQFF. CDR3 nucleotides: TGTGCCATCAGTGAGTCTTTGTGGGACAGAGGATACAATGAGCAGTTCTTC.

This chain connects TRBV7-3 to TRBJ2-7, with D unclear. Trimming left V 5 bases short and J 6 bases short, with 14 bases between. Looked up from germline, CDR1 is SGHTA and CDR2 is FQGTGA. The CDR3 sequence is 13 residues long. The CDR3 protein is CASSAMTGFEQYF. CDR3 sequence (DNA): TGTGCCAGCAGCGCCATGACTGGCTTCGAGCAGTACTTC.

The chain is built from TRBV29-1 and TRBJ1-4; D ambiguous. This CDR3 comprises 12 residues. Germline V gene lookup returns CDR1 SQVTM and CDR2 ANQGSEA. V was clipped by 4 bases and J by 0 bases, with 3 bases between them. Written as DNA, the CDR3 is TGCAGCGTTGCTGCAACTAATGAAAAACTGTTTTTT. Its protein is CSVAATNEKLFF. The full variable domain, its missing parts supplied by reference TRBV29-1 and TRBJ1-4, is SAVISQKPSRDICQRGTSLTIQCQVDSQVTMMFWYRQQPGQSLTLIATANQGSEATYESGFVIDKFPISRPNLTFSTLTVSNMSPEDSSIYLCSVAATNEKLFFGSGTQLSVL.

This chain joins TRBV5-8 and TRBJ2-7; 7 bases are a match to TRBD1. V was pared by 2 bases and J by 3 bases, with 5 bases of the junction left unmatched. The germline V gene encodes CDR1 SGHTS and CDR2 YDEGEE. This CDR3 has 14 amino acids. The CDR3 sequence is CASSFGTAYYEQYV. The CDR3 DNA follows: TGTGCCAGCAGCTTCGGGACAGCTTACTACGAGCAGTACGTC.

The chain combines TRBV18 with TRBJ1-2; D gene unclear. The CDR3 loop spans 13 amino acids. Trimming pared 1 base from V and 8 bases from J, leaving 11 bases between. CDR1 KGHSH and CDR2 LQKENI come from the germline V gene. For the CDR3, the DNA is TGTGCCAGCTCACCACGTGAGGTGGAGGGCTACACCTTC. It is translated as CASSPREVEGYTF. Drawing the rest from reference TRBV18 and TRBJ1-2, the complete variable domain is NAGVMQNPRHLVRRRGQEARLRCSPMKGHSHVYWYRQLPEEGLKFMVYLQKENIIDESGMPKERFSAEFPKEGPSILRIQQVVRGDSAAYFCASSPREVEGYTFGSGTRLTVV.

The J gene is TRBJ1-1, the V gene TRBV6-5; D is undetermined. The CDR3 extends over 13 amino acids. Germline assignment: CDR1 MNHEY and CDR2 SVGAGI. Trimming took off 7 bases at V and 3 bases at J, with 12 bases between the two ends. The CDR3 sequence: CASTETPDTEAFF. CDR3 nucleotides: TGTGCCAGCACCGAGACACCTGACACTGAAGCTTTCTTT.

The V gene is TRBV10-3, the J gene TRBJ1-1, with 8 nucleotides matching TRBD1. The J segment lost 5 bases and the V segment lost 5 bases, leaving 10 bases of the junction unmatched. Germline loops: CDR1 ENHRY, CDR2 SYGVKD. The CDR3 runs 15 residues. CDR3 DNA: TGTGCCATCAGTCCCCTGACAGGGGAGGAAACTGAAGCTTTCTTT. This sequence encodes CAISPLTGEETEAFF.

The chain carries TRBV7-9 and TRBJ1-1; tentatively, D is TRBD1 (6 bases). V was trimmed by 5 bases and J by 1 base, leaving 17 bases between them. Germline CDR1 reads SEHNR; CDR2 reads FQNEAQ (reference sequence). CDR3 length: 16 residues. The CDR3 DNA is TGTGCCAGCAGCCCTGTAAGCGGACAGACGAACACTGAAGCTTTCTTT. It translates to CASSPVSGQTNTEAFF. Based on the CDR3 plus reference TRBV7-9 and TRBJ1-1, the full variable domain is DTGVSQNPRHKITKRGQNVTFRCDPISEHNRLYWYRQTLGQGPEFLTYFQNEAQLEKSRLLSDRFSAERPKGSFSTLEIQRTEQGDSAMYLCASSPVSGQTNTEAFFGQGTRLTVV.